Each of the 20 T cell receptor beta chains below was sequenced from the same sample in a study of neurological immune-mediated disorders. TCRdb redid the calling of the 5' RACE reads with MiXCR, one entry per CDR3 protein. The repertoire holds about 66,000 distinct CDR3 sequences, with roughly 3.9% as singletons. Sequenced sample: PBMCs. These receptors were obtained from a young man with multiple sclerosis.

This clonotype was seen at least ten times. The CDR3 loop is CSARDGTNYGYTF. The CDR3 DNA is TGCAGTGCTAGGGACGGCACTAACTATGGCTACACCTTC. The gene calls are TRBV20-1 and TRBJ1-2; no reliable D call. V was clipped by 3 bases and J by 0 bases, with 8 bases between them. The CDR3 is 13 amino acids. CDR1 and CDR2 (germline): DFQATT, SNEGSKA (reference sequence).

This clonotype was detected ten times or more. The chain joins TRBV6-2 or TRBV6-3 to TRBJ2-1; D call uncertain. CDR1 is MNHEY and CDR2 is SVGEGT in the germline V gene. This CDR3 is 14 amino acids long. V was trimmed by 2 bases and J by 5 bases, leaving 10 bases between them. The CDR3 DNA follows: TGTGCCAGCAGTTACGGCTCAGAGAACAATGAGCAGTTCTTC. Translated: CASSYGSENNEQFF.

This clonotype occurred many times. The genes are TRBV10-2 and TRBJ2-2, with D possibly TRBD2 on 6 matching bases. CDR1 WSHSY and CDR2 SAAADI come from the germline V gene. V gave up 8 bases and J gave up 6 bases, with 16 bases separating them. This CDR3 region has 14 residues. CDR3 DNA: TGCGCCAGCCGGCAGGAGGGGATCCCCGGGGAGCTGTTTTTT. Protein: CASRQEGIPGELFF.

This clonotype was counted at least ten times. V gene TRBV3-1 combines with J gene TRBJ1-4, with TRBD1 identical over 7 bases. The CDR3 loop spans 14 amino acids. With 4 bases clipped from V and 8 bases from J, the junction kept 7 bases outside the gene matches. Germline assignment: CDR1 LGHDT and CDR2 YNNKEL (reference sequence). The CDR3 DNA sequence: TGTGCCAGCAGCCTGGGACAGCGAGGGGAAAAACTGTTTTTT. Translated: CASSLGQRGEKLFF. Full variable domain (outside the CDR3, taken from reference TRBV3-1 and TRBJ1-4): DTAVSQTPKYLVTQMGNDKSIKCEQNLGHDTMYWYKQDSKKFLKIMFSYNNKELIINETVPNRFSPKSPDKAHLNLHINSLELGDSAVYFCASSLGQRGEKLFFGSGTQLSVL.

This chain joins TRBV20-1 and TRBJ2-1; unclear D gene. The V gene's germline CDR1 is DFQATT and CDR2 SNEGSKA (reference sequence). Trimming cost V 1 base and J 6 bases, with 7 bases left between them. The length of the CDR3 is 12 residues. CDR3 coding DNA: TGCAGTGCTAGAGTCCTTCTCAATGAGCAGTTCTTC. Residues: CSARVLLNEQFF.

This clonotype was recorded a few times. A read error may explain this, as a much larger clone is one base away. This rearrangement joins TRBV6-6 to TRBJ1-2; no clear D gene. CDR1 is MNHNY and CDR2 is SVGAGI in the germline V gene (reference sequence). V was cut by 5 bases and J by 4 bases, with 11 bases left in between. This CDR3 region has 13 residues. The CDR3 loop reads CASSPKGVYGYTF. As DNA, the CDR3 is TGTGCCAGCAGTCCCAAGGGCGTCTATGGCTACACCTTC.

This clonotype was seen ten or more times. This chain connects TRBV20-1 to TRBJ2-7; 7 positions match TRBD1. Unmatched junction bases numbered 9, after V lost 4 bases and J lost 0 bases. This CDR3 contains 15 residues. CDR1 is DFQATT and CDR2 is SNEGSKA in the germline V gene (reference sequence). CDR3 in DNA: TGCAGTGCTATTTCCGGGACAGAGAGCTCCTACGAGCAGTACTTC. It translates to CSAISGTESSYEQYF.

This clonotype has at least ten counts. This chain uses TRBV6-6 with TRBJ1-2; 9 bases agree with TRBD1. This CDR3 is built from 15 residues. The germline V gene encodes CDR1 MNHNY and CDR2 SVGAGI (reference sequence). The V and J ends lost 5 bases and 4 bases, in that order; junction bases with no gene match: 8. This chain's CDR3 is CASSNGQGIIYGYTF. The CDR3 coding sequence is TGTGCCAGCAGTAATGGACAGGGGATCATCTATGGCTACACCTTC.

This clonotype appeared a few times. A much more abundant neighbour one base away suggests this may be a read error. The genes are TRBV25-1 and TRBJ2-4, with D unresolved. Trimming cost V 2 bases and J 6 bases, with 8 bases left between them. The germline V gene has CDR1 MGHDK and CDR2 SYGVNS. The CDR3 is 13 residues long. The CDR3 protein is CASSEGKRNIQYF. The CDR3 coding sequence is TGTGCCAGCAGTGAAGGAAAGAGAAACATTCAGTACTTC.

This clonotype occurred many times. This chain links TRBV2 with TRBJ1-1; D remains unclear. The germline gives CDR1 SNHLY, CDR2 FYNNEI. The CDR3 is 12 residues long. The V and J ends lost 5 bases and 5 bases respectively, with 9 bases between them. The CDR3 bases are TGTGCCAGCAGTCCAGTTAGTACTGAAGCTTTCTTT. Encoded protein: CASSPVSTEAFF.

There are many counts of this clonotype. The chain employs TRBV9 and TRBJ1-4; D is ambiguous. V gave up 3 bases and J gave up 4 bases, with 4 bases separating them. Germline assignment: CDR1 SGDLS and CDR2 YYNGEE. The CDR3 runs 12 residues. This chain's CDR3 is CASSGSNEKLFF. CDR3 bases: TGTGCCAGCAGCGGCAGTAATGAAAAACTGTTTTTT.

This clonotype was seen repeatedly, ten times or more. The rearrangement links TRBV7-9 to TRBJ2-1; 8 bases fit TRBD2. The CDR3 covers 16 residues. The J segment lost 2 bases and the V segment lost 2 bases, leaving 5 bases of the junction unmatched. Per germline, CDR1 SEHNR and CDR2 FQNEAQ (reference sequence). The CDR3 sequence is CASSLFRGGTYNEQFF. The CDR3 DNA follows: TGTGCCAGCAGCTTATTTCGGGGGGGGACCTACAATGAGCAGTTCTTC.

At least ten counts were recorded for this clonotype. V and J are TRBV27 and TRBJ2-7; 7 nucleotides line up with TRBD1. Germline V gene sequence: CDR1 MNHEY, CDR2 SMNVEV (reference sequence). CDR3 length: 13 amino acids. Trimming took 8 bases from V and 0 from J; bases not matched to a gene: 4. The CDR3 reads CASGQASSYEQYF. CDR3 DNA sequence: TGTGCCAGCGGACAGGCGAGCTCCTACGAGCAGTACTTC.

At least ten counts were recorded for this clonotype. J is TRBJ2-5 and V is TRBV7-7, with TRBD2 matching 12 bases. Germline trimming cut 4 bases from V and 5 bases from J; bases unmatched to any gene: 11. The CDR3 is 17 amino acids. The germline V gene has CDR1 SSHAT and CDR2 FNYEAQ (reference sequence). This chain's CDR3 is CASSSTSGGLRGETQYF. The CDR3 coding sequence is TGTGCCAGCAGCTCCACTAGCGGGGGGCTCCGGGGCGAGACCCAGTACTTC.

This clonotype has at least ten counts. The V gene is TRBV5-5, the J gene TRBJ2-7; 7 nucleotides agree with TRBD1. Trimming took 5 bases from V and 2 from J; bases not matched to a gene: 7. The CDR3 is 14 residues long. CDR1 and CDR2 (germline): SGHKS, YYEKEE (reference sequence). In DNA, the CDR3 is TGTGCCAGCAGTTCTCTACAGGGGACCTACGAGCAGTACTTC. Its translation: CASSSLQGTYEQYF.

This clonotype showed up many times. The rearrangement joins TRBV7-8 to TRBJ2-1; 7 bases fit TRBD2. V was clipped by 5 bases and J by 7 bases; unmatched bases: 14. Germline CDR1 and CDR2: SGHVS and FQNEAQ. The CDR3 loop spans 16 amino acids. The CDR3 DNA sequence: TGTGCCAGCAGCCCCCATGCGGCGGGGGATGAGAATGAGCAGTTCTTC. This sequence encodes CASSPHAAGDENEQFF.

This clonotype occurred many times. This chain uses TRBV25-1 with TRBJ1-4; possible D gene TRBD1, 6 bases. Germline V gives CDR1 MGHDK, CDR2 SYGVNS. The CDR3 sequence is 15 residues long. V was trimmed by 1 base and J by 8 bases, leaving 14 bases between them. Here the CDR3 DNA reads TGTGCCAGCAGTGAATCCTCAGGGGCTTGGGAAAAACTGTTTTTT. Its translation: CASSESSGAWEKLFF.

This clonotype has at least ten counts. The V gene is TRBV15, the J gene TRBJ2-6; the D is unclear. Germline CDR1 LNHNV, CDR2 YYDKDF (reference sequence). This CDR3 spans 17 amino acids. Trimming shortened V by 4 bases and J by 4 bases, and 17 bases separated the two germline ends. The CDR3 DNA is TGTGCCACCAGCACGCATCGCAAGATTGCGGGGGCCAACGTCCTGACTTTC. Protein: CATSTHRKIAGANVLTF.

This clonotype was observed many times. The chain links TRBV15 to TRBJ1-1, with D uncertain. Germline values: CDR1 LNHNV, CDR2 YYDKDF (reference sequence). V lost 2 bases to trimming and J lost 1 base, with 8 bases between them. CDR3 length: 14 residues. For the CDR3, the DNA is TGTGCCACCAGCAGAAACCGGGGGAACACTGAAGCTTTCTTT. Its protein is CATSRNRGNTEAFF. Complete variable domain (other parts from reference TRBV15 and TRBJ1-1): DAMVIQNPRYQVTQFGKPVTLSCSQTLNHNVMYWYQQKSSQAPKLLFHYYDKDFNNEADTPDNFQSRRPNTSFCFLDIRSPGLGDTAMYLCATSRNRGNTEAFFGQGTRLTVV.

Regarding this clonotype: A much larger clone sits a single nucleotide away, making a read error possible. The gene calls are TRBV5-8 and TRBJ2-1; 7 bases match TRBD2. The CDR3 contains 19 residues. From germline, CDR1 is SGHTS and CDR2 YDEGEE. Germline trimming cut 5 bases from V and 0 bases from J; bases unmatched to any gene: 17. CDR3 region: CASRVLVGGEGSSYNEQFF. CDR3 nucleotides: TGTGCCAGCAGGGTCCTGGTTGGCGGGGAGGGGAGCTCCTACAATGAGCAGTTCTTC.